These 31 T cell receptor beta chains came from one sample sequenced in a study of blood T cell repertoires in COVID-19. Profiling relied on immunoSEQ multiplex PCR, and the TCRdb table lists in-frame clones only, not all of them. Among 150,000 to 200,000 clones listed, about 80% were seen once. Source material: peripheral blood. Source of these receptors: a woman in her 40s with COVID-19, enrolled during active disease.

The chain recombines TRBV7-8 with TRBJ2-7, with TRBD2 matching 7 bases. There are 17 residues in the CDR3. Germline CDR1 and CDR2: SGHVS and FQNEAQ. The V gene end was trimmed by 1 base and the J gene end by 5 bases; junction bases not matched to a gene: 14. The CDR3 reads CASSLVGGAGAGNEQYF. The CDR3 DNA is TGTGCCAGCAGCTTAGTAGGTGGGGCGGGAGCCGGGAACGAGCAGTACTTC.

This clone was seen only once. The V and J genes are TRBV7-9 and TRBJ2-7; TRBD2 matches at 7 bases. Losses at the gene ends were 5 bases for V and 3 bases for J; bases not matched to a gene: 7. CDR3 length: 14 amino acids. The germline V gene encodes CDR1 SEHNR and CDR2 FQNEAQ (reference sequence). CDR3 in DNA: TGTGCCAGCAGCCCCACTAGCGTGGGCTACGAGCAGTACTTC. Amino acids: CASSPTSVGYEQYF.

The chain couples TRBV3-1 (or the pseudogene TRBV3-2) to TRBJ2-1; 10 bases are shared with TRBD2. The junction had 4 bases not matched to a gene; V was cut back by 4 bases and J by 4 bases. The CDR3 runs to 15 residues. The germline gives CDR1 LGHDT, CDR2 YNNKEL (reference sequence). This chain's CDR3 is CASSPLAGVYNEQFF. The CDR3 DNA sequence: TGTGCCAGCAGCCCCCTAGCGGGGGTTTACAATGAGCAGTTCTTC.

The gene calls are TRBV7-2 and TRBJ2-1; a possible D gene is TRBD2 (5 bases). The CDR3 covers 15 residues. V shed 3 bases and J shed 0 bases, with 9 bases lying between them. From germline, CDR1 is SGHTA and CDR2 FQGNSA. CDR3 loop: CASSLQRSSYNEQFF. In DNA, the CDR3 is TGTGCCAGCAGCTTGCAGCGGAGCTCCTACAATGAGCAGTTCTTC.

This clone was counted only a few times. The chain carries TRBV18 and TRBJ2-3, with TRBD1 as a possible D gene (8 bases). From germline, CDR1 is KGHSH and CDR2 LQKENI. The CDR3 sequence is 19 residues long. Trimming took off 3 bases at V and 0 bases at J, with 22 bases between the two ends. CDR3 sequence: CASSPQRTGRGKSTDTQYF. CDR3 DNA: TGTGCCAGCTCACCCCAGCGGACAGGGAGGGGGAAAAGCACAGATACGCAGTATTTT.

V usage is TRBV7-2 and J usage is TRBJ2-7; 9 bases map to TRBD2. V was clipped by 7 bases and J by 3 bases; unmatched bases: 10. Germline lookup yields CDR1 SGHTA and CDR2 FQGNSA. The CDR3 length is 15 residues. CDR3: CASTFPSSGNYEQYF. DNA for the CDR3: TGTGCCAGCACCTTCCCGTCTAGCGGGAACTACGAGCAGTACTTC.

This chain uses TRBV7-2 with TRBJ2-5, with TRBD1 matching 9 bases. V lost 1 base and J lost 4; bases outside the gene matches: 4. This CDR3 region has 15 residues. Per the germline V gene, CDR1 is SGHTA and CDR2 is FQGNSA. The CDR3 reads CASSLDRGRLETQYF. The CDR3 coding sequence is TGTGCCAGCAGCTTAGACAGGGGGCGCTTAGAGACCCAGTACTTC.

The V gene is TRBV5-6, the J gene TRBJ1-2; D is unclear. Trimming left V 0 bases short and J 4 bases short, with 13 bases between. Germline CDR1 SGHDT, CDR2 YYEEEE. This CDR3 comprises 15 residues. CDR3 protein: CASSLAGRALYGYTF. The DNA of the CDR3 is TGTGCCAGCAGCTTGGCCGGGCGGGCCCTCTATGGCTACACCTTC.

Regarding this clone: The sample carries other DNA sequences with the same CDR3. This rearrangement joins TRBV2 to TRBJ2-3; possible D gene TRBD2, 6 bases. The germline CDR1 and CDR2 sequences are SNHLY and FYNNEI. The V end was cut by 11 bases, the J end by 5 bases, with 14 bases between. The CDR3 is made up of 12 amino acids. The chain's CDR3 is CARETGGDTQYF. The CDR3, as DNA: TGTGCCCGGGAGACGGGCGGAGATACGCAGTATTTT. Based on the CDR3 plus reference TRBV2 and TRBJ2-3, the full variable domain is EPEVTQTPSHQVTQMGQEVILRCVPISNHLYFYWYRQILGQKVEFLVSFYNNEISEKSEIFDDQFSVERPDGSNFTLKIRSTKLEDSAMYFCARETGGDTQYFGPGTRLTVL.

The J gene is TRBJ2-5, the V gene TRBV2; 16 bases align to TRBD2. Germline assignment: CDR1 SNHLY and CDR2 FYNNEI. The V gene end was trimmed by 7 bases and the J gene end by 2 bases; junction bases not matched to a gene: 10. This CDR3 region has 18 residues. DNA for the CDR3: TGTGCCAGCATGGGACTAGCGGGAGGGAGTCGATCGCAAGAGACCCAGTACTTC. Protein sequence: CASMGLAGGSRSQETQYF.

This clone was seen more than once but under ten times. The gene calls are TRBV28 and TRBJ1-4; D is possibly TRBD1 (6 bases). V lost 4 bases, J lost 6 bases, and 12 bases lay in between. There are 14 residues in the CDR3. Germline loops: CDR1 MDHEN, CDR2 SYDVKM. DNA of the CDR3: TGTGCCAGCAGTTCCAGGGGTGTTTATGAAAAACTGTTTTTT. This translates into CASSSRGVYEKLFF.

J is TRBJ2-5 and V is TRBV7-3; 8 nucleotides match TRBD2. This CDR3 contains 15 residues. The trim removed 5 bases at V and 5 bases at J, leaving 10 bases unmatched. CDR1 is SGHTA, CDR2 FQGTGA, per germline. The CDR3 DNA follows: TGTGCCAGCAGCGCAGCGGGAGAAGGCGCGGAGACCCAGTACTTC. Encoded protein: CASSAAGEGAETQYF.

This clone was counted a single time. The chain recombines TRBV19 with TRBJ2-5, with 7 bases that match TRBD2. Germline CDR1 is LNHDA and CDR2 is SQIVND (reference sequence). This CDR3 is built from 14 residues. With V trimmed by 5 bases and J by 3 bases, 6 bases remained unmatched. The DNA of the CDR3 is TGTGCCAGTAGTCACGTGGGGGGGGAAGAGACCCAGTACTTC. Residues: CASSHVGGEETQYF.

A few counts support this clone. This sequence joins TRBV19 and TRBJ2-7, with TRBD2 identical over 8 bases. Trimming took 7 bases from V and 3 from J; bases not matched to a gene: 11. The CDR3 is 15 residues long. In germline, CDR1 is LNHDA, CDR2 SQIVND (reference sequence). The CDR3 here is CASTPAGAAGYEQYF. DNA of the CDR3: TGTGCCAGTACCCCAGCGGGGGCAGCAGGCTACGAGCAGTACTTC.

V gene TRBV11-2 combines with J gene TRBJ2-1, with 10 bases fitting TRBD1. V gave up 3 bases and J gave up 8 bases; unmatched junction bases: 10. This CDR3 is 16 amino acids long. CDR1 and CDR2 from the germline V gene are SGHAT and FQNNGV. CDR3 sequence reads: CASSFAGRDRGHEQFF. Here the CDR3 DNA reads TGTGCCAGCAGCTTCGCAGGCCGGGACAGGGGCCATGAGCAGTTCTTC.

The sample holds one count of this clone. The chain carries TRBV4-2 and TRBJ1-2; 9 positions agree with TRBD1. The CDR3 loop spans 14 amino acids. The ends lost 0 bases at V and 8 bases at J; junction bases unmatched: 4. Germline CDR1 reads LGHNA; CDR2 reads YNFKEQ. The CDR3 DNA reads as TGTGCCAGCAGCCAAGAAGGGACAGGGAACGGCTACACCTTC. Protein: CASSQEGTGNGYTF.

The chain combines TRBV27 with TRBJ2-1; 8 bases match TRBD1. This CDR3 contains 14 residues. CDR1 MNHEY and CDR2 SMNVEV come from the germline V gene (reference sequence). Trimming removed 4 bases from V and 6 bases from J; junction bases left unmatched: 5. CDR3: CASSSTGTGNEQFF. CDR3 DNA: TGTGCCAGCAGTTCCACCGGGACAGGCAATGAGCAGTTCTTC.

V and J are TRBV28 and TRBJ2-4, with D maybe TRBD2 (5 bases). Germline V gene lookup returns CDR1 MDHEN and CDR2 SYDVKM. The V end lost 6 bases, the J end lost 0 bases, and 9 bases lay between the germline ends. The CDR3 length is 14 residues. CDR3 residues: CASSLRGAKNIQYF. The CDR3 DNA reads TGTGCCAGCAGCCTCCGGGGAGCCAAAAACATTCAGTACTTC.

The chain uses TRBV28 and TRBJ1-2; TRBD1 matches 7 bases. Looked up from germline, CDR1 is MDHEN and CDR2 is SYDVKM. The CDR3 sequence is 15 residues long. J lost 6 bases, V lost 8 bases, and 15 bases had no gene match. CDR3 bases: TGTGCCAGCCGAATACTTAGACAGGGAGGAAATGGCTACACCTTC. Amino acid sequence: CASRILRQGGNGYTF.

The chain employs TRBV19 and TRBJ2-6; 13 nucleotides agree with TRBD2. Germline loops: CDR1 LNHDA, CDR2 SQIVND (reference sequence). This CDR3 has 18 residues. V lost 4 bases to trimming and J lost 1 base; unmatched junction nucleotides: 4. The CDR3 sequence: CASSTLTSGRSGANVLTF. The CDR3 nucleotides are TGTGCCAGTAGTACCTTGACTAGCGGGAGGTCTGGGGCCAACGTCCTGACTTTC.

CDR3 sequence: CSVEWQGAGGYNEQFF. In DNA, the CDR3 is TGCAGCGTTGAGTGGCAGGGAGCGGGAGGGTACAATGAGCAGTTCTTC. This rearrangement joins TRBV29-1 to TRBJ2-1; 10 nucleotides align to TRBD2. This CDR3 has 16 residues. V shed 3 bases and J 4 bases; nucleotides not matched to a gene: 9. Germline values: CDR1 SQVTM, CDR2 ANQGSEA.

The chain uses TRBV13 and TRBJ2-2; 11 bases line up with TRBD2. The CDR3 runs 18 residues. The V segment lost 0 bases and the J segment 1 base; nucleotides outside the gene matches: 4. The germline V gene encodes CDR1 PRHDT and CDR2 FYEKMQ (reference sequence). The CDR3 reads CASSLGEGLAGNTGELFF. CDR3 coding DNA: TGTGCCAGCAGCTTAGGTGAAGGACTAGCGGGGAACACCGGGGAGCTGTTTTTT.

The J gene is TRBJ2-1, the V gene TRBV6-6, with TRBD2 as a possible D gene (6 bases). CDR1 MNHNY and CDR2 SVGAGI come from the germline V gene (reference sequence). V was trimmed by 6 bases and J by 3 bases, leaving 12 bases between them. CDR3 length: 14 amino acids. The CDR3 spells CASSGGVHYNEQFF. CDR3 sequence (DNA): TGTGCCAGCAGCGGGGGTGTACACTACAATGAGCAGTTCTTC.

For the CDR3, the DNA is TGTGCCAGCAGCCATCGGCCATGGGGCAACACCGGGGAGCTGTTTTTT. Protein: CASSHRPWGNTGELFF. This chain uses TRBV14 with TRBJ2-2; tentatively, D is TRBD1 (5 bases). CDR3 length: 16 amino acids. Germline V CDR1 and CDR2: SGHDN, FVKESK. Trimming took off 3 bases at V and 2 bases at J, with 13 bases between the two ends.

The CDR3 DNA sequence: TGTGCCAGCACGTTGGCGGGAGGTAGGGAAAATGAGCAGTTCTTC. Translation: CASTLAGGRENEQFF. The chain recombines TRBV6-6 with TRBJ2-1, with 8 bases that match TRBD2. Trimming cost V 7 bases and J 7 bases; bases outside gene matches: 12. Germline CDR1 and CDR2: MNHNY and SVGAGI (reference sequence). This CDR3 is 15 amino acids long.

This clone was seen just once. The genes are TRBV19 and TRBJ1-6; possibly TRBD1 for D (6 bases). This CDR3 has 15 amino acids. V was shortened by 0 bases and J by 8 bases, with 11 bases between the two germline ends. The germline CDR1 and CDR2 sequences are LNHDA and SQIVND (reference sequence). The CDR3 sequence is CASSIDSGAYSPLHF. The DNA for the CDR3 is TGTGCCAGTAGTATAGATTCAGGGGCCTATTCACCCCTCCACTTT.

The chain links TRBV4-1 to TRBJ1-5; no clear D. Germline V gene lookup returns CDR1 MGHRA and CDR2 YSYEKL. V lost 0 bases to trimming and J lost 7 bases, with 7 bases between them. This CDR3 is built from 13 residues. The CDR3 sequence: CASSQEGHQPQHF. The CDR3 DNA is TGCGCCAGCAGCCAAGAGGGCCACCAGCCCCAGCATTTT.

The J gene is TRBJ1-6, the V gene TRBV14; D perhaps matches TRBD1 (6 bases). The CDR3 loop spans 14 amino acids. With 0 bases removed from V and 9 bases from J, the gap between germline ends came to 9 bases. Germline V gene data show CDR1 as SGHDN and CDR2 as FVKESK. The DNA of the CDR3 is TGTGCCAGCAGCCAAGAGGGGGCCTTTTCACCCCTCCACTTT. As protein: CASSQEGAFSPLHF.

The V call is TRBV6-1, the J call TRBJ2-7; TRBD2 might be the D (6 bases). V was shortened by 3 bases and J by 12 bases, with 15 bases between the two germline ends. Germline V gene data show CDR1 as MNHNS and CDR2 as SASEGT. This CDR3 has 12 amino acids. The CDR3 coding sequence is TGTGCCAGCAGTGAGGGGGGTGGCGCACCGTACTTC. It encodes CASSEGGGAPYF.

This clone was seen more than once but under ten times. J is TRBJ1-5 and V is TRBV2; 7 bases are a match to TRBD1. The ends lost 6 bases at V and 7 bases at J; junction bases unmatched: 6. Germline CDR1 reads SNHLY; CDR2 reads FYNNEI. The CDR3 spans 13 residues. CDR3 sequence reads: CASSVTGVQPQHF. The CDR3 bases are TGTGCCAGCAGCGTTACAGGGGTGCAGCCCCAGCATTTT.

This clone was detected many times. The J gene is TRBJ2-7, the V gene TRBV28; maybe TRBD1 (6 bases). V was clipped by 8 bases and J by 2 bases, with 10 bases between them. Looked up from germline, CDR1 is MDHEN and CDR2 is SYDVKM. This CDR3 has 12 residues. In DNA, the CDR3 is TGTGCCAGCCGTACAGGGCCCTACGAGCAGTACTTC. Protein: CASRTGPYEQYF.